The clone carrying this T cell receptor beta chain was counted at least ten times. This sample is part of a study of regulatory T cells in long-lasting Graves disease. Study context: For a period under 3 months, newly diagnosed Graves' patients had taken antithyroid drugs.

The CDR3 runs to 15 residues. The germline CDR1 and CDR2 sequences are SGHTA and FQGTGA. V lost 4 bases to trimming and J lost 1 base, with 11 bases between them. Investigators prepared the TCR beta libraries by applying iRepertoire HTBI primers and Arm-PCR of CDR3 regions. TCRdb passed the multiplex PCR reads through MiXCR, listing each CDR3 protein once. The profile shows about 560,000 distinct CDR3 sequences, roughly 16% of them singletons. Documented time point: newly diagnosed GD, antithyroid drugs for less than 3 months. Extracted RNA from PBMCs served as the source of the TCR library. The data were also submitted as part of a second study, on T cells in Graves' hyperthyroidism and ophthalmopathy. That source adds: Researchers ran a first-round RT-PCR on the TCR CDR3 using the HTBI primer set. From stable hyperthyroidism, ophthalmopathy was set apart by a 13 V-J model.

Sequencing was performed on peripheral blood mononuclear cells (PBMCs), taken at new diagnosis, from a patient treated with antithyroid drugs. The chain couples TRBV7-3 to TRBJ2-1; the D gene is possibly TRBD2 (5 bases). The sequence derives from a man between 18 and 29 years old with Graves disease. The CDR3 region has the DNA TGTGCCAGCAGCTCGCTCGGAGGTTCCTACAATGAGCAGTTCTTC. Translated: CASSSLGGSYNEQFF.